This entry describes one TCR beta chain. Its antigen remains unidentified. This sample was taken from a study of cytomegalovirus exposure and HLA in healthy donors. Whole-study findings and limits: Presence/absence comparisons presumed near-even sequencing depth among donors.

CDR1 is MGHRA, CDR2 YSYEKL, per germline. The CDR3 contains 14 residues. Trimming removed 5 bases from V and 9 bases from J, with 17 bases in between. The primer mix had 60 Vbeta and 13 Jbeta primers. TCRdb's table, derived via immunoSEQ multiplex PCR, lists solely in-frame clones and lacks some. The table lists roughly 120,000 clones, 80% to 90% of them singletons. The V call is TRBV4-1, the J call TRBJ1-5; D unclear. The sequence came from a male donor in good health and CMV-seropositive. The specimen was PBMCs. The CDR3 bases are TGCGCCAGCAGCGTCCTTGACCATAGAGGGCCCCAGCATTTT. This encodes CASSVLDHRGPQHF.